The source of this TCR beta chain is a study of cytomegalovirus exposure and HLA in healthy donors. This clone is a singleton in its sample. What it binds is unknown. Germline V gene lookup returns CDR1 MNHNS and CDR2 SASEGT. Trimming took 5 bases from V and 7 from J; bases not matched to a gene: 3. CDR3 length equals 14 residues. Regarding the study as a whole: In the approximately 120 validation repertoires, a later analysis found that first-cohort TCR clusters tended to co-occur. It was reportedly the case that the classifier diagnosed cytomegalovirus status with high specificity and sensitivity.

Produced via immunoSEQ multiplex PCR; TCRdb's table is partial and in-frame only. The sample yields about 110,000 clones, around 89% seen once. The origin of this receptor is a woman aged 18-30 years in good health and CMV-seropositive. This rearrangement joins TRBV6-1 to TRBJ1-6; 9 bases align to TRBD1. The material sequenced was PBMCs. In nucleotides, the CDR3 is TGTGCCAGCAGTCCGGGACAGGGCAATTCACCCCTCCACTTT. This gives the protein CASSPGQGNSPLHF.